This record covers a single T cell receptor (beta chain). Source study methods: Amplification of reference gene primers was used by the study to estimate nucleated cell counts. The protocol was immunoSEQ multiplex PCR, while the TCRdb copy is restricted to in-frame clones and leaves out a portion. The V and J calls and clone size were taken over from that table, and D and trimming were inferred from the DNA. This sample has 150,000 to 200,000 clones, with 70% to 80% found just once. Unmatched junction bases numbered 11, after V lost 8 bases and J lost 8 bases. This CDR3 has 14 amino acids. Germline CDR1 and CDR2: SGHRS and YFSETQ. These data come from a study of blood T cell repertoires in COVID-19. Whole-study context: Acute and convalescent COVID-19 specimens originated in the United States, Italy and Spain. PBMCs, B-cell-depleted T cells, or T cells were the source of the cDNA or gDNA that made up the material.

The sample comprised peripheral blood. The receptor was isolated from a man aged 60 to 75 with acute or convalescent COVID-19. The chain recombines TRBV5-1 with TRBJ1-4, with 8 bases matching TRBD1. This chain's CDR3 is CASRQGASGEKLFF. CDR3 bases: TGCGCCAGTAGGCAGGGGGCGAGTGGGGAAAAACTGTTTTTT.